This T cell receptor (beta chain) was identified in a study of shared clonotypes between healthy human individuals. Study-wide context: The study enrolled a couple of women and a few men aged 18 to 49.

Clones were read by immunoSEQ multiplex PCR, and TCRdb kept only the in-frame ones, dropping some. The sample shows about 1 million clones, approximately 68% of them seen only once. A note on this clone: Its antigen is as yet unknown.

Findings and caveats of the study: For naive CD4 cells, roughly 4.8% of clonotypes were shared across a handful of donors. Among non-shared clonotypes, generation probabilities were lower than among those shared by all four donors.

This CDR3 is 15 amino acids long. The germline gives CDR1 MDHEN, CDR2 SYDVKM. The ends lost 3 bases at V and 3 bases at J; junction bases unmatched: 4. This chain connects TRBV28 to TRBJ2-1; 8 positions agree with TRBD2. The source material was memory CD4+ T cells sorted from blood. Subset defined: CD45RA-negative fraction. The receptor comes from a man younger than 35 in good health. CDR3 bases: TGTGCCAGCAGTTTTAGCGGGAAACTCTACAATGAGCAGTTCTTC. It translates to CASSFSGKLYNEQFF.